This T cell receptor (beta chain) was identified during a study of lymphopenia after photon versus proton radiotherapy. Regarding the study as a whole: Relative stability marked proton patients; photon patients lost diversity and naive cells. After lymphocyte nadir, photon-treated repertoires showed oligoclonal expansion, especially CD8+ Temra. Larger post-nadir TCR diversity loss correlated inversely with survival in deceased patients.

Of note for this clone: Its matching antigen is unknown.

The V end was cut by 5 bases, the J end by 10 bases, with 21 bases between. The CDR3 length is 15 residues. Germline V gene sequence: CDR1 SGHVS, CDR2 FNYEAQ. TCRdb keeps only in-frame clones here, not all; method: immunoSEQ multiplex PCR. The table lists around 20,000 clones, about four fifths of them singletons. This specimen consisted of peripheral blood, obtained from a patient treated with photon-based radiotherapy. The chain recombines TRBV7-6 with TRBJ2-1; maybe TRBD2 (6 bases). This clonotype was sampled from a woman aged 45-65 years with pancreatic cancer. In DNA, the CDR3 is TGTGCCAGCAGCCCCCTCGGGGGAGTCCCCCCCGAGCAGTTCTTC. Amino acids: CASSPLGGVPPEQFF.